This entry lists 10 T cell receptor beta chains sequenced from one sample in a study of PD-1 blockade in classical Hodgkin lymphoma. Time point here: cycle 4 day 1 (C4D1), after 5 to 7 weeks of nivolumab. Brentuximab vedotin exposure varied, and every patient relapsed after autologous stem cell transplantation. Using immunoSEQ multiplex PCR, the repertoire was profiled, and TCRdb retains in-frame clones only, with some absent. The sample contains 90,000 to 110,000 clones, around 90% of which appear only once. The sequencing here drew on peripheral blood mononuclear cells (PBMCs), taken before the fourth cycle of nivolumab. These receptors all come from a human donor with classical Hodgkin lymphoma.

The chain links TRBV27 to TRBJ1-5, with a weak D call TRBD1 (5 bases). The V gene lost 5 bases and the J gene lost 7 bases, with 15 bases spanning the gap. Per germline, CDR1 MNHEY and CDR2 SMNVEV (reference sequence). This CDR3 comprises 14 residues. This chain's CDR3 is CASSPGSGEQPQHF. Written as DNA, the CDR3 is TGTGCCAGCAGTCCCGGCTCGGGGGAACAGCCCCAGCATTTT.

The chain employs TRBV6-5 and TRBJ1-1; D might be TRBD1 (5 bases). In germline, CDR1 is MNHEY, CDR2 SVGAGI. Deletions cut 3 bases from V and 6 bases from J, with 11 bases between. CDR3 length: 13 amino acids. DNA for the CDR3: TGTGCCAGCAGTTATATCAAGGGGTCTGAAGCTTTCTTT. Translated: CASSYIKGSEAFF.

The chain employs TRBV30 and TRBJ2-7; D remains unclear. The CDR3 totals 12 residues. The germline gives CDR1 GTSNPN, CDR2 SVGIG (reference sequence). The V end was cut by 2 bases, the J end by 4 bases, with 9 bases between. The CDR3 DNA is TGTGCCTGGAGTCCCCAGGTGTACGAGCAGTACTTC. It yields the protein CAWSPQVYEQYF.

The chain has TRBV27 and TRBJ1-1, with a tentative D call TRBD1 (5 bases). Germline V CDR1 and CDR2: MNHEY, SMNVEV (reference sequence). V lost 0 bases and J 1 base, leaving 6 bases between the germline ends. This CDR3 has 14 residues. This CDR3 reads CASSLSGENTEAFF. DNA for the CDR3: TGTGCCAGCAGTTTATCGGGGGAGAACACTGAAGCTTTCTTT.

V gene TRBV5-8 combines with J gene TRBJ2-7; D is perhaps TRBD1 (5 bases). The CDR3 runs 14 residues. Trimming left V 4 bases short and J 5 bases short, with 16 bases between. Germline V gene sequence: CDR1 SGHTS, CDR2 YDEGEE. The CDR3 here is CASSPVPRAHEQYF. The CDR3 DNA reads as TGTGCCAGCAGCCCGGTACCCAGGGCCCACGAGCAGTACTTC.

The gene calls are TRBV11-2 and TRBJ1-1; no clear D gene. Germline CDR1 reads SGHAT; CDR2 reads FQNNGV. V shed 6 bases and J shed 0 bases, with 17 bases lying between them. The CDR3 has 16 residues. DNA of the CDR3: TGTGCCAGCAGTCAAACTGCGGTACAGCTGAACACTGAAGCTTTCTTT. It translates to CASSQTAVQLNTEAFF.

This clone was found a few times. The chain employs TRBV27 and TRBJ1-2; tentatively, D is TRBD1 (5 bases). There are 13 residues in the CDR3. The germline gives CDR1 MNHEY, CDR2 SMNVEV (reference sequence). The V end lost 2 bases, the J end lost 4 bases, and 8 bases lay between the germline ends. The DNA of the CDR3 is TGTGCCAGCAGTTTAACCCAGGGCTATGGCTACACCTTC. It translates to CASSLTQGYGYTF.

This clone has only one observation. This chain connects TRBV5-1 to TRBJ2-2; 11 positions match TRBD1. V lost 3 bases and J lost 6; bases outside the gene matches: 7. The CDR3 length is 16 residues. Germline values: CDR1 SGHRS, CDR2 YFSETQ. This CDR3 is CASSSAGTGGSGELFF. As DNA, the CDR3 is TGCGCCAGCAGCTCAGCCGGGACAGGGGGGTCCGGGGAGCTGTTTTTT. Based on the CDR3 plus reference TRBV5-1 and TRBJ2-2, the full variable domain is KAGVTQTPRYLIKTRGQQVTLSCSPISGHRSVSWYQQTPGQGLQFLFEYFSETQRNKGNFPGRFSGRQFSNSRSEMNVSTLELGDSALYLCASSSAGTGGSGELFFGEGSRLTVL.

The chain recombines TRBV9 with TRBJ2-1, with 7 bases aligning to TRBD1. J lost 8 bases, V lost 2 bases, and 10 bases had no gene match. CDR3 length: 15 amino acids. Germline loops: CDR1 SGDLS, CDR2 YYNGEE. The CDR3 loop reads CASSVGPGGIDEQFF. Written as DNA, the CDR3 is TGTGCCAGCAGCGTGGGGCCAGGGGGTATTGATGAGCAGTTCTTC. The full variable domain, in which reference TRBV9 and TRBJ2-1 provide the parts outside the CDR3, is DSGVTQTPKHLITATGQRVTLRCSPRSGDLSVYWYQQSLDQGLQFLIQYYNGEERAKGNILERFSAQQFPDLHSELNLSSLELGDSALYFCASSVGPGGIDEQFFGPGTRLTVL.

This clone is a singleton in its sample. V and J are TRBV6-1 and TRBJ1-2; D perhaps matches TRBD1 (6 bases). The germline V gene has CDR1 MNHNS and CDR2 SASEGT. The V and J ends lost 2 bases and 0 bases respectively, with 10 bases between them. There are 15 residues in the CDR3. This CDR3 is CASSEQGLANYGYTF. As DNA, the CDR3 is TGTGCCAGCAGTGAACAGGGGTTAGCTAACTATGGCTACACCTTC.